The 27 T cell receptor beta chains below all came from one sample that was sequenced in a study of T-cell memory formation after mild COVID-19. One entry per CDR3 protein results from TCRdb running MiXCR on the 5' RACE reads. Here the sample spans fewer than 200,000 distinct CDR3 sequences, about 18% being singletons. Material: PBMCs or a T cell subset sorted from them (not recorded which). These receptors were taken from a man between 18 and 35 years old who had mild COVID-19 (a few samples of this study predate the infection). Cell type and time point are not known.

The chain carries TRBV5-1 and TRBJ2-5, with D perhaps given as TRBD1 or TRBD2 (5 bases each). The CDR3 extends over 15 amino acids. Trimming took off 1 base at V and 5 bases at J, with 15 bases between the two ends. Per germline, CDR1 SGHRS and CDR2 YFSETQ. The CDR3 spells CASSLPGSMGETQYF. The CDR3 DNA reads TGCGCCAGCAGCTTGCCAGGGAGTATGGGGGAGACCCAGTACTTC. Full variable domain (remainder filled in from reference TRBV5-1 and TRBJ2-5): KAGVTQTPRYLIKTRGQQVTLSCSPISGHRSVSWYQQTPGQGLQFLFEYFSETQRNKGNFPGRFSGRQFSNSRSEMNVSTLELGDSALYLCASSLPGSMGETQYFGPGTRLLVL.

This clonotype was detected ten times or more. The chain recombines TRBV5-6 with TRBJ2-3; no clear D gene. CDR1 and CDR2 from the germline V gene are SGHDT and YYEEEE. V shed 4 bases and J shed 5 bases, with 5 bases lying between them. The CDR3 loop spans 11 amino acids. The CDR3 DNA is TGTGCCAGCAGCCTCAGAGATACGCAGTATTTT. It yields the protein CASSLRDTQYF.

A note on this clonotype: Germline and junction disagree at one end, which may indicate a read error. The V call is TRBV29-1, the J call TRBJ1-1; D unclear. In germline, CDR1 is SQVTM, CDR2 ANQGSEA. The length of the CDR3 is 14 residues. The CDR3 is CSVVRVNMKTEAFF. In nucleotides, the CDR3 is TGCAGCGTTGTGCGGGTTAACATGAAAACTGAAGCTTTCTTT.

The V gene is TRBV27, the J gene TRBJ2-7; a weak D match, TRBD1 (5 bases). The CDR3 extends over 13 amino acids. The V end was cut by 4 bases, the J end by 7 bases, with 14 bases between. Germline assignment: CDR1 MNHEY and CDR2 SMNVEV (reference sequence). The CDR3 here is CASSSYKQEEQYF. DNA for the CDR3: TGTGCCAGCAGTTCCTACAAACAGGAGGAGCAGTACTTC.

The genes are TRBV12-3 or TRBV12-4 and TRBJ2-5, with 9 bases identical to TRBD1. This CDR3 has 14 residues. With V trimmed by 1 base and J by 4 bases, 1 base remained unmatched. CDR3 residues: CASSLDRGRETQYF. The CDR3, as DNA: TGTGCCAGCAGTTTAGACAGGGGGCGAGAGACCCAGTACTTC.

The chain links TRBV18 to TRBJ2-3, with D possibly TRBD2 on 6 matching bases. The CDR3 has 17 amino acids. Between the trimmed V and J ends, which lost 3 bases and 2 bases, there was a span of 18 bases. Germline CDR1 is KGHSH and CDR2 is LQKENI. The CDR3 DNA sequence: TGTGCCAGCTCACCCCGGACGGGCGGGGATCACACAGATACGCAGTATTTT. Translation gives CASSPRTGGDHTDTQYF.

The chain links TRBV7-9 to TRBJ2-7, with D perhaps matching TRBD1 or TRBD2 (6 bases each). The CDR3 spans 15 residues. From germline, CDR1 is SEHNR and CDR2 FQNEAQ (reference sequence). The V gene lost 4 bases and the J gene lost 3 bases, with 16 bases spanning the gap. The CDR3 DNA sequence: TGTGCCAGCAGCTCCCCGGAGGGGGGCAACTACGAGCAGTACTTC. Protein sequence: CASSSPEGGNYEQYF.

This clonotype was counted a few times. The V call is TRBV5-1, the J call TRBJ1-4, with D perhaps matching TRBD1 (5 bases). This CDR3 comprises 16 residues. The ends were cut back, 0 bases at V and 0 bases at J, with 9 bases in the middle. Per the germline V gene, CDR1 is SGHRS and CDR2 is YFSETQ. CDR3 nucleotides: TGCGCCAGCAGCTTGGCTCCGACAGCAACTAATGAAAAACTGTTTTTT. Translated: CASSLAPTATNEKLFF.

The chain uses TRBV11-2 and TRBJ2-4; D is perhaps TRBD1 or TRBD2 (5 bases each). Germline V CDR1 and CDR2: SGHAT, FQNNGV. This CDR3 comprises 15 residues. Trimming took off 4 bases at V and 8 bases at J, with 18 bases between the two ends. This CDR3 is CASSSPGALVDIQYF. The CDR3 DNA reads TGTGCCAGCAGCTCGCCCGGGGCCCTAGTGGACATTCAGTACTTC.

This clonotype was seen only a few times. The rearrangement uses TRBV5-6 and TRBJ2-7, with D perhaps TRBD1 or TRBD2 (5 bases each). V was pared by 4 bases and J by 3 bases, with 11 bases between. This CDR3 region has 13 residues. Per the germline V gene, CDR1 is SGHDT and CDR2 is YYEEEE. This chain's CDR3 is CASSRDGHYEQYV. The CDR3 DNA reads as TGTGCCAGCAGCAGGGACGGACACTACGAGCAGTACGTC.

This clonotype was detected a few times. The genes are TRBV5-1 and TRBJ2-3; 7 nucleotides match TRBD1. The CDR3 loop spans 15 amino acids. J gave up 6 bases and V 4 bases, and 11 bases lay outside the gene matches. Germline CDR1 SGHRS, CDR2 YFSETQ. In DNA form, the CDR3 reads TGCGCCAGCAGCACTAAAGGGGGCTGGGGGGATACGCAGTATTTT. This sequence encodes CASSTKGGWGDTQYF.

This clonotype was detected only a few times. V and J are TRBV5-1 and TRBJ2-7; 8 bases agree with TRBD2. J lost 0 bases, V lost 1 base, and 9 bases had no gene match. The CDR3 is 17 residues long. The V gene's germline CDR1 is SGHRS and CDR2 YFSETQ. CDR3 loop: CASSLFSGALDSYEQYF. In DNA form, the CDR3 reads TGCGCCAGCAGCTTGTTTAGCGGGGCCCTCGACTCCTACGAGCAGTACTTC.

This clonotype was picked up many times. The chain employs TRBV7-2 and TRBJ2-4; TRBD1 might be the D (6 bases). V lost 8 bases to trimming and J lost 0 bases, with 8 bases between them. The CDR3 runs to 13 residues. Germline assignment: CDR1 SGHTA and CDR2 FQGNSA. CDR3 protein: CASSGEAKNIQYF. The CDR3 DNA reads as TGTGCCAGCTCAGGGGAAGCCAAAAACATTCAGTACTTC.

The rearrangement uses TRBV18 and TRBJ1-1; 8 bases line up with TRBD1. V shed 1 base, J shed 3 bases, and the junction held 4 bases outside the gene matches. CDR3 length: 15 amino acids. Germline V CDR1 and CDR2: KGHSH, LQKENI. Written as DNA, the CDR3 is TGTGCCAGCTCACCACGGACAGGGAAGGACACTGAAGCTTTCTTT. Encoded protein: CASSPRTGKDTEAFF.

The V call is TRBV7-2, the J call TRBJ1-3; no reliable D call. The germline V gene encodes CDR1 SGHTA and CDR2 FQGNSA. The CDR3 loop spans 16 amino acids. V was clipped by 3 bases and J by 0 bases, with 12 bases between them. Written as DNA, the CDR3 is TGTGCCAGCAGCTTCTCCGCCAGAAGCTCTGGAAACACCATATATTTT. This codes for CASSFSARSSGNTIYF.

The chain joins TRBV5-1 to TRBJ1-6; 8 bases fit TRBD1. In germline, CDR1 is SGHRS, CDR2 YFSETQ. This CDR3 contains 15 residues. V lost 4 bases and J lost 7; bases outside the gene matches: 7. This chain's CDR3 is CASSLQTGDNSPLHF. In nucleotides, the CDR3 is TGCGCCAGCAGCCTTCAGACAGGGGACAATTCACCCCTCCACTTT.

This clonotype was seen a handful of times. V and J are TRBV2 and TRBJ2-1; tentatively, D is TRBD2 (6 bases). V shed 3 bases and J shed 0 bases, with 9 bases lying between them. Germline CDR1 SNHLY, CDR2 FYNNEI. The CDR3 covers 15 residues. This CDR3 reads CASSERGGSYNEQFF. The CDR3 bases are TGTGCCAGCAGTGAGCGGGGAGGCTCCTACAATGAGCAGTTCTTC.

The chain employs TRBV20-1 and TRBJ1-1, with D unclear. Germline CDR1 reads DFQATT; CDR2 reads SNEGSKA (reference sequence). The CDR3 contains 11 residues. The CDR3 DNA follows: TGCAGGCTAGAAAATTGGACTGAAGCTTTCTTT. It is translated as CRLENWTEAFF.

This chain connects TRBV4-2 to TRBJ2-3, with D uncertain. The CDR3 has 15 residues. CDR1 LGHNA and CDR2 YNFKEQ come from the germline V gene. Trimming stripped 1 base from V and 1 base from J, with 9 bases between. The CDR3 nucleotides read TGTGCCAGCAGCCAAGGGAGTCGGGGCACAGATACGCAGTATTTT. This codes for CASSQGSRGTDTQYF.

This clonotype was observed many times. The chain is built from TRBV6-5 and TRBJ1-1; the D is unclear. There are 11 residues in the CDR3. Looked up from germline, CDR1 is MNHEY and CDR2 is SVGAGI. V dropped 6 bases and J dropped 5 bases, with 7 bases sitting between them. The CDR3 coding sequence is TGTGCCAGCAGGAAAAGAACTGAAGCTTTCTTT. This codes for CASRKRTEAFF.

V is TRBV11-2 and J is TRBJ2-2; TRBD1 is a possible D gene (7 bases). This CDR3 comprises 17 residues. V was trimmed by 1 base and J by 5 bases, leaving 17 bases between them. Per the germline V gene, CDR1 is SGHAT and CDR2 is FQNNGV. CDR3 sequence reads: CASSLAFGQGGTGELFF. CDR3 coding DNA: TGTGCCAGCAGCTTAGCCTTTGGGCAGGGGGGAACCGGGGAGCTGTTTTTT.

The CDR3 protein is CASTQTNNEQFF. In DNA, the CDR3 is TGTGCCAGCACCCAGACTAACAATGAGCAGTTCTTC. V usage is TRBV6-2 or TRBV6-3 and J usage is TRBJ2-1; TRBD2 is a possible D gene (5 bases). CDR1 is MNHEY, CDR2 SVGEGT, per germline. CDR3 length equals 12 residues. Deletions cut 7 bases from V and 5 bases from J, with 9 bases between.

This clonotype was observed at least ten times. The V and J genes are TRBV7-9 and TRBJ2-7; D possibly matches TRBD1 or TRBD2 (6 bases each). Germline CDR1 and CDR2: SEHNR and FQNEAQ (reference sequence). CDR3 size: 14 residues. The V and J ends lost 5 bases and 7 bases respectively, with 18 bases between them. The CDR3 sequence is CASSREGGIGEQYV. The CDR3 coding sequence is TGTGCCAGCAGCCGCGAAGGGGGGATAGGGGAGCAGTACGTC.

This clonotype was recorded once. J is TRBJ2-5 and V is TRBV5-5; no firm D call. The CDR3 length is 15 residues. Trimming removed 0 bases at V and 4 bases at J, with 13 bases between. Germline loops: CDR1 SGHKS, CDR2 YYEKEE (reference sequence). The CDR3 region is CASSLGLAVAETQYF. CDR3 bases: TGTGCCAGCAGCTTGGGACTGGCGGTTGCAGAGACCCAGTACTTC.

This chain uses TRBV20-1 with TRBJ2-7; TRBD1 matches 8 bases. The V segment lost 2 bases and the J segment 1 base; nucleotides outside the gene matches: 4. This CDR3 region has 14 residues. Germline CDR1 reads DFQATT; CDR2 reads SNEGSKA (reference sequence). CDR3 bases: TGCAGTGCTAGAACCTGGGACAGGTCCTACGAGCAGTACTTC. This codes for CSARTWDRSYEQYF.

The rearrangement joins TRBV2 to TRBJ2-5; 8 bases fit TRBD2. This CDR3 spans 17 amino acids. The germline gives CDR1 SNHLY, CDR2 FYNNEI. Trimming at V came to 0 bases and at J to 4 bases, leaving 10 bases not matched to a gene. The CDR3 coding sequence is TGTGCCAGCAGTGAAGCGCCGGGGGGGGCCGGAGGAGAGACCCAGTACTTC. It yields the protein CASSEAPGGAGGETQYF. Using reference TRBV2 and TRBJ2-5 for the parts outside the CDR3, the full variable domain is EPEVTQTPSHQVTQMGQEVILRCVPISNHLYFYWYRQILGQKVEFLVSFYNNEISEKSEIFDDQFSVERPDGSNFTLKIRSTKLEDSAMYFCASSEAPGGAGGETQYFGPGTRLLVL.

This clonotype was counted only a few times. This sequence joins TRBV12-3 or TRBV12-4 and TRBJ2-2; 10 nucleotides agree with TRBD2. J lost 4 bases, V lost 5 bases, and 4 bases had no gene match. The CDR3 runs 15 residues. CDR3 region: CASSLLAGGTGELFF. CDR3 DNA: TGTGCCAGCAGTCTCTTAGCGGGGGGCACCGGGGAGCTGTTTTTT.